This passage covers 2 T cell receptor beta chains from one sample sequenced in a study of T cell responses to AZD1222 COVID-19 vaccine. This table comes from immunoSEQ multiplex PCR, and its TCRdb copy is limited to in-frame clones, with some not included. Counted here are around 96,000 clones, more than 70% occurring once; the ten biggest clones make up 2.5% to 3.5%. The sample was peripheral blood, taken on day 0 of AZD1222 vaccination. Source of these receptors: an adult in good health.

The DNA of the CDR3 is TGTGCCAGTAGTATAGATGGAACAGGACTAAACACTGAAGCTTTCTTT. Its translation: CASSIDGTGLNTEAFF. This chain links TRBV19 with TRBJ1-1; a possible D gene is TRBD1 (5 bases). Looked up from germline, CDR1 is LNHDA and CDR2 is SQIVND (reference sequence). The CDR3 has 16 amino acids. V was trimmed by 0 bases and J by 2 bases, leaving 13 bases between them.

This clone occurred once. The J gene is TRBJ1-2, the V gene TRBV4-1; TRBD1 is a possible D gene (5 bases). Trimming cost V 0 bases and J 6 bases, with 14 bases left between them. Germline V gene data show CDR1 as MGHRA and CDR2 as YSYEKL. The CDR3 is 15 amino acids. The DNA for the CDR3 is TGCGCCAGCAGCCAAGATCCGGGGGACCCGAATGGCTACACCTTC. It codes for CASSQDPGDPNGYTF.